The 8 T cell receptor beta chains below come from one sample, sequenced in a study of T cell responses to AZD1222 COVID-19 vaccine. Profiled with immunoSEQ multiplex PCR; TCRdb holds only in-frame clones, not every one. Found here are about 170,000 clones, roughly 93% of them singletons; the top ten hold approximately 3.9%. This specimen consisted of peripheral blood, obtained on day 0 of AZD1222 vaccination. The receptors stem from an adult in good health.

The chain employs TRBV20-1 and TRBJ2-7, with D possibly matching TRBD1 (6 bases). Germline CDR1 DFQATT, CDR2 SNEGSKA (reference sequence). The CDR3 has 13 amino acids. V lost 3 bases to trimming and J lost 0 bases, with 9 bases between them. The CDR3 reads CSASRGSSYEQYF. CDR3 DNA sequence: TGCAGTGCTAGTAGGGGGAGCTCCTACGAGCAGTACTTC.

Here the CDR3 DNA reads TGCGCCAGCAGCCAATTCGGGACTAGCGGGGAATCCTACAATGAGCAGTTCTTC. Translating gives CASSQFGTSGESYNEQFF. The rearrangement links TRBV4-1 to TRBJ2-1, with 13 bases matching TRBD2. With 2 bases clipped from V and 1 base from J, the junction kept 5 bases outside the gene matches. CDR1 MGHRA and CDR2 YSYEKL come from the germline V gene. This CDR3 is 18 amino acids long.

The chain uses TRBV27 and TRBJ2-7, with D perhaps assigned TRBD1 or TRBD2 (7 bases each). The length of the CDR3 is 14 residues. V was trimmed by 5 bases and J by 4 bases, leaving 15 bases between them. Per germline, CDR1 MNHEY and CDR2 SMNVEV (reference sequence). CDR3 region: CASSHRGGGYEQYF. The CDR3 bases are TGTGCCAGCAGTCACAGGGGAGGGGGATACGAGCAGTACTTC.

The J gene is TRBJ1-6, the V gene TRBV6-5; a possible D gene is TRBD1 (6 bases). Trimming removed 0 bases from V and 5 bases from J, with 11 bases in between. This CDR3 has 16 amino acids. The germline V gene encodes CDR1 MNHEY and CDR2 SVGAGI. The CDR3 nucleotides are TGTGCCAGCAGTTACTCATGGGGGGCCCATAATTCACCCCTCCACTTT. This sequence encodes CASSYSWGAHNSPLHF.

CDR3 sequence (DNA): TGTGCCACCAGCGAAAGCCAGCGGGAGTCTGGCAATGAGCAGTTCTTC. This sequence encodes CATSESQRESGNEQFF. This chain connects TRBV10-3 to TRBJ2-1; TRBD2 matches at 8 bases. Germline values: CDR1 ENHRY, CDR2 SYGVKD. J lost 6 bases, V lost 10 bases, and 17 bases had no gene match. The CDR3 totals 16 residues.

The chain couples TRBV6-1 to TRBJ1-2; 12 nucleotides match TRBD1. Trimming took 2 bases from V and 9 from J; bases not matched to a gene: 10. The CDR3 has 16 residues. From germline, CDR1 is MNHNS and CDR2 SASEGT. CDR3 sequence (DNA): TGTGCCAGCAGTGAACCGGGACAGGGGGCATTCACCCGCTACACCTTC. Protein sequence: CASSEPGQGAFTRYTF.

This clone has a single count. The CDR3, as DNA: TGTGCCAGCAGCTCCACAACTATTCGGGAGACCCAGTACTTC. It encodes CASSSTTIRETQYF. The V gene is TRBV7-2, the J gene TRBJ2-5; no firm D call. The CDR3 loop spans 14 amino acids. Germline V gene sequence: CDR1 SGHTA, CDR2 FQGNSA. V gave up 4 bases and J gave up 5 bases, with 14 bases separating them.

This clone was detected only a few times. The chain recombines TRBV3-1 (or the pseudogene TRBV3-2) with TRBJ1-2; no clear D. The CDR3 is 15 amino acids. The germline V and J ends were trimmed by 0 bases and 7 bases, with 15 bases remaining between them. Germline V gives CDR1 LGHDT, CDR2 YNNKEL (reference sequence). The chain's CDR3 is CASSQDLGRRAGYTF. CDR3 bases: TGTGCCAGCAGCCAAGATCTCGGCAGACGTGCTGGCTACACCTTC.